These 20 T cell receptor beta chains were all obtained from the same sample, sequenced in a study of T cell responses to AZD1222 COVID-19 vaccine. The protocol was immunoSEQ multiplex PCR, while the TCRdb copy is restricted to in-frame clones and leaves out a portion. The sample contains under 110,000 clones, about 82% of which appear only once. This specimen consisted of peripheral blood, obtained on day 0 of AZD1222 vaccination. The receptors come from an adult in good health.

The V and J genes are TRBV28 and TRBJ2-3, with 14 bases identical to TRBD2. Trimming at V came to 5 bases and at J to 4 bases, leaving 11 bases not matched to a gene. The germline gives CDR1 MDHEN, CDR2 SYDVKM. The CDR3 extends over 18 amino acids. The CDR3 here is CASSLLSGTSGSADTQYF. For the CDR3, the DNA is TGTGCCAGCAGTCTCCTCTCCGGGACTAGCGGGAGTGCAGATACGCAGTATTTT.

V usage is TRBV28 and J usage is TRBJ1-2; possibly TRBD1 for D (5 bases). The germline V gene encodes CDR1 MDHEN and CDR2 SYDVKM. The length of the CDR3 is 14 residues. With 5 bases removed from V and 5 bases from J, the gap between germline ends came to 15 bases. CDR3 bases: TGTGCCAGCAGTCCTGGGGACCCCGGATATGGCTACACCTTC. The encoded protein is CASSPGDPGYGYTF.

V is TRBV28 and J is TRBJ2-6, with D possibly matching TRBD1 (6 bases). The germline V gene encodes CDR1 MDHEN and CDR2 SYDVKM. V was pared by 8 bases and J by 2 bases, with 16 bases between. This CDR3 has 16 residues. The CDR3 nucleotides are TGTGCCAGCGGCCTATACTCAGGGGCTGGGGCCAACGTCCTGACTTTC. Its protein product is CASGLYSGAGANVLTF.

In its sample, this clone was seen a few times. V gene TRBV7-2 combines with J gene TRBJ1-3; D call uncertain. Germline V lookup: CDR1 SGHTA, CDR2 FQGNSA. This CDR3 spans 15 amino acids. V was trimmed by 4 bases and J by 2 bases, leaving 12 bases between them. Written as DNA, the CDR3 is TGTGCCAGCAGCTCCCGACGGTCAGCTGGAAACACCATATATTTT. This codes for CASSSRRSAGNTIYF.

The chain couples TRBV6-5 to TRBJ1-3, with a possible D match to TRBD1 (5 bases). The V end lost 5 bases, the J end lost 4 bases, and 15 bases lay between the germline ends. Germline loops: CDR1 MNHEY, CDR2 SVGAGI. The CDR3 spans 15 residues. CDR3 protein: CASSRQGKTGNTIYF. For the CDR3, the DNA is TGTGCCAGCAGTCGCCAGGGAAAAACAGGAAACACCATATATTTT.

The CDR3 DNA sequence: TGTGCCACCAGCCGCGAAGGGACAGGGAAAGGAAAACTGTTTTTT. This gives the protein CATSREGTGKGKLFF. The chain is built from TRBV15 and TRBJ1-4; 9 bases are a match to TRBD1. Germline V CDR1 and CDR2: LNHNV, YYDKDF (reference sequence). The CDR3 sequence is 15 residues long. After removal of 5 bases from V and 10 bases from J, the junction contained 11 bases not matched to a gene.

The rearrangement links TRBV28 to TRBJ1-6; 8 bases are shared with TRBD1. From germline, CDR1 is MDHEN and CDR2 SYDVKM. J was trimmed by 9 bases and V by 7 bases; bases with no gene match: 17. This CDR3 is 17 amino acids long. The CDR3 loop is CASTEEGTGLFFSPLHF. The CDR3 DNA reads TGTGCCAGCACCGAAGAAGGGACAGGTTTATTTTTTTCACCCCTCCACTTT.

The J gene is TRBJ2-7, the V gene TRBV5-1; the D gene is possibly TRBD1 (6 bases). V lost 4 bases, J lost 6 bases, and 14 bases lay in between. This CDR3 is 13 amino acids long. Germline assignment: CDR1 SGHRS and CDR2 YFSETQ. CDR3 protein: CASSPRTDSEQYF. The CDR3 region has the DNA TGCGCCAGCAGCCCCCGGACAGATTCCGAGCAGTACTTC.

V usage is TRBV25-1 and J usage is TRBJ1-3; a possible D gene is TRBD1 (5 bases). CDR1 is MGHDK and CDR2 is SYGVNS in the germline V gene. The CDR3 has 13 amino acids. The V and J ends lost 3 bases and 5 bases respectively, with 8 bases between them. This CDR3 is CASSDQGRNTIYF. CDR3 in DNA: TGTGCCAGCAGTGACCAGGGTAGAAACACCATATATTTT.

The J gene is TRBJ2-6, the V gene TRBV30; 13 bases map to TRBD2. Per the germline V gene, CDR1 is GTSNPN and CDR2 is SVGIG (reference sequence). Trimming removed 2 bases from V and 1 base from J; junction bases left unmatched: 5. The CDR3 sequence is 18 residues long. CDR3 loop: CAWSRTSGRISGANVLTF. The CDR3 region has the DNA TGTGCCTGGAGTCGGACTAGCGGGAGAATTTCTGGGGCCAACGTCCTGACTTTC.

The chain employs TRBV15 and TRBJ2-3; D is unresolved. The CDR3 contains 14 residues. The germline CDR1 and CDR2 sequences are LNHNV and YYDKDF (reference sequence). V lost 5 bases to trimming and J lost 2 bases, with 11 bases between them. The CDR3 nucleotides are TGTGCCACCAGCCAGTTGGGCCCCACAGATACGCAGTATTTT. It is translated as CATSQLGPTDTQYF.

The genes are TRBV19 and TRBJ1-5; no definite D call. Per germline, CDR1 LNHDA and CDR2 SQIVND (reference sequence). The CDR3 is 12 amino acids. The ends were cut back, 7 bases at V and 3 bases at J, with 7 bases in the middle. This CDR3 reads CASNRINQPQHF. As DNA, the CDR3 is TGTGCCAGTAACAGAATCAATCAGCCCCAGCATTTT.

This sequence joins TRBV28 and TRBJ2-7; unclear D gene. CDR3 size: 13 residues. Germline CDR1 reads MDHEN; CDR2 reads SYDVKM. Trimming took off 3 bases at V and 4 bases at J, with 10 bases between the two ends. CDR3 coding DNA: TGTGCCAGCAGTTTGGCCAGAGAGTACGAGCAGTACTTC. Residues: CASSLAREYEQYF.

The chain has TRBV11-2 and TRBJ1-5; D is unresolved. V shed 1 base and J shed 0 bases, with 13 bases lying between them. This CDR3 is 17 amino acids long. Germline CDR1 reads SGHAT; CDR2 reads FQNNGV. Written as DNA, the CDR3 is TGTGCCAGCAGCTTAGTAATGGGCGGATATAGCAATCAGCCCCAGCATTTT. This codes for CASSLVMGGYSNQPQHF.

This chain links TRBV16 with TRBJ2-1; D remains unclear. Trimming took 4 bases from V and 2 from J, leaving 6 bases between them. Germline V gene sequence: CDR1 KGHSY, CDR2 FQNENV. This CDR3 contains 13 residues. CDR3 nucleotides: TGTGCCAGCAGCCCTCCTCCCTACAATGAGCAGTTCTTC. Translating it yields CASSPPPYNEQFF. Combining the CDR3 with reference TRBV16 and TRBJ2-1 gives the whole variable domain GEEVAQTPKHLVRGEGQKAKLYCAPIKGHSYVFWYQQVLKNEFKFLISFQNENVFDETGMPKERFSAKCLPNSPCSLEIQATKLEDSAVYFCASSPPPYNEQFFGPGTRLTVL.

In this sample, this clone turned up a few times. V gene TRBV4-1 combines with J gene TRBJ1-2; 8 bases align to TRBD1. Germline V lookup: CDR1 MGHRA, CDR2 YSYEKL. With V trimmed by 0 bases and J by 6 bases, 12 bases remained unmatched. CDR3 length: 17 residues. The CDR3 loop reads CASSQDIVRAGGDGYTF. CDR3 in DNA: TGCGCCAGCAGCCAAGATATCGTCCGAGCAGGGGGCGATGGCTACACCTTC.

This chain links TRBV29-1 with TRBJ2-1; TRBD2 is a possible D gene (5 bases). The germline V and J ends were trimmed by 3 bases and 6 bases, with 12 bases remaining between them. The CDR3 is made up of 13 amino acids. Germline-derived CDR1 and CDR2 are SQVTM and ANQGSEA. This chain's CDR3 is CSVEDSSANEQFF. In DNA, the CDR3 is TGCAGCGTTGAGGACTCCTCTGCCAATGAGCAGTTCTTC.

The rearrangement links TRBV11-1 to TRBJ1-6, with unresolved D. Germline CDR1 is SGHAT and CDR2 is FQDESV (reference sequence). The CDR3 is 13 amino acids. Trimming removed 8 bases at V and 3 bases at J, with 8 bases between. CDR3 amino acids: CASGWGYNSPLHF. CDR3 DNA: TGTGCCAGCGGTTGGGGCTATAATTCACCCCTCCACTTT.

This sequence joins TRBV7-9 and TRBJ1-6; TRBD1 agrees at 9 bases. The CDR3 sequence is 16 residues long. With V trimmed by 2 bases and J by 10 bases, 9 bases remained unmatched. Germline lookup yields CDR1 SEHNR and CDR2 FQNEAQ (reference sequence). CDR3 DNA sequence: TGTGCCAGCAGCTTATCCCTTACAGGGGGCCGGTCACCCCTCCACTTT. It yields the protein CASSLSLTGGRSPLHF.

This clone came up a few times. The chain links TRBV28 to TRBJ2-3, with a possible D match to TRBD2 (5 bases). With 3 bases removed from V and 3 bases from J, the gap between germline ends came to 10 bases. Germline CDR1 is MDHEN and CDR2 is SYDVKM. The CDR3 contains 14 residues. The CDR3 region has the DNA TGTGCCAGCAGTTTTGGCGGGCGTACAGATACGCAGTATTTT. It specifies CASSFGGRTDTQYF.